This TCR beta chain appears in the sequencing data of a study of shared clonotypes between healthy human individuals. V was cut by 2 bases and J by 2 bases, with 10 bases left in between. This CDR3 has 15 residues. Germline V lookup: CDR1 SGHTA, CDR2 FQGNSA. The study, taken as a whole, reports: Sequencing depth was expected to affect clonotype sharing among donors.

Repertoires were generated with immunoSEQ multiplex PCR, while TCRdb's copy carries only in-frame clones and drops some. Of some 1.5 million clones in the sample, 95% to 99% were seen once. Worth noting for this clone: Antigen unknown.

This chain connects TRBV7-2 to TRBJ1-5; D unclear. The specimen was naive CD4+ T cells sorted from blood. Subset denoted: CD45RA+ positively selected. The sequence came from a man aged 30 to 39 in good health. DNA of the CDR3: TGTGCCAGCAGCTTAAAGGGTTTGGGCAATCAGCCCCAGCATTTT. Residues: CASSLKGLGNQPQHF.